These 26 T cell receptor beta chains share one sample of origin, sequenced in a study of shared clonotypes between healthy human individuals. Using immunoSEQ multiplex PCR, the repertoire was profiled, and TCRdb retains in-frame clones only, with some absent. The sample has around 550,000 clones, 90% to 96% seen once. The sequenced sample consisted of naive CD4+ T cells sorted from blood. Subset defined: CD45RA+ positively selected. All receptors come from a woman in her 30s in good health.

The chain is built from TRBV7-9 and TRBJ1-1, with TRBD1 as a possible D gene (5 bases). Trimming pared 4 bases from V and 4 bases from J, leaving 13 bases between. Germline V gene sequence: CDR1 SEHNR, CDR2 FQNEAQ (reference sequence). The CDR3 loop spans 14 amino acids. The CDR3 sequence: CASSSQGRGTEAFF. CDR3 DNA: TGTGCCAGCAGCTCTCAGGGTAGGGGCACTGAAGCTTTCTTT.

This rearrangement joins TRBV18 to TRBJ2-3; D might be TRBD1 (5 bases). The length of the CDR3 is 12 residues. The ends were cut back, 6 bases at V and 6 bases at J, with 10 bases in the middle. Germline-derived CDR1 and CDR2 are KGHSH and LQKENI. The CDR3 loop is CASSRTPDTQYF. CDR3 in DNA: TGTGCCAGCTCGCGGACACCGGATACGCAGTATTTT.

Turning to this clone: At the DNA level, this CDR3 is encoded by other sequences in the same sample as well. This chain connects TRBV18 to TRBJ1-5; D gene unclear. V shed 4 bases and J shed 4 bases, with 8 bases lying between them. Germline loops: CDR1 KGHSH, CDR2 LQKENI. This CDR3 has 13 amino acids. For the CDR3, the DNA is TGTGCCAGCTCACGCGGGGAAAATCAGCCCCAGCATTTT. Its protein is CASSRGENQPQHF.

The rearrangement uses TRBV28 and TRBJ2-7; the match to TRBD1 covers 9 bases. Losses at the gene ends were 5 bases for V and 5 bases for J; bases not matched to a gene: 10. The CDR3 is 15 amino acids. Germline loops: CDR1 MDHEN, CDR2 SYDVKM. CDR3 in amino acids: CASSALPGTGNEQYF. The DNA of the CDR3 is TGTGCCAGCAGTGCACTTCCCGGGACAGGGAACGAGCAGTACTTC.

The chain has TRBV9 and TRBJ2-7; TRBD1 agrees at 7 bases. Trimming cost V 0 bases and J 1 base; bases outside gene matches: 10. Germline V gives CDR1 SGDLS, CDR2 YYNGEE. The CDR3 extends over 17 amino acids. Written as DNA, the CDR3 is TGTGCCAGCAGCGTAGGAGAGGGGACAGTTGCATCCTACGAGCAGTACTTC. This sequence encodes CASSVGEGTVASYEQYF.

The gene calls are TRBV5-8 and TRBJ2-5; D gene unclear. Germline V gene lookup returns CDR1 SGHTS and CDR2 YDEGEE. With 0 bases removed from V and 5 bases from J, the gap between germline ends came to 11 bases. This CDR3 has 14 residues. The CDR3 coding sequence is TGTGCCAGCAGCTTGGGCAGGAGAAGGGAGACCCAGTACTTC. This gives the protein CASSLGRRRETQYF.

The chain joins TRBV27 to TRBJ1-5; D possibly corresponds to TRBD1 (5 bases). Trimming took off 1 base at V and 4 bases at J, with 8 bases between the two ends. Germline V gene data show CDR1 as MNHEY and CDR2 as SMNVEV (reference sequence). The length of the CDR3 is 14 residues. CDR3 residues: CASSLWGGNQPQHF. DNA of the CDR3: TGTGCCAGCAGTTTATGGGGGGGAAATCAGCCCCAGCATTTT.

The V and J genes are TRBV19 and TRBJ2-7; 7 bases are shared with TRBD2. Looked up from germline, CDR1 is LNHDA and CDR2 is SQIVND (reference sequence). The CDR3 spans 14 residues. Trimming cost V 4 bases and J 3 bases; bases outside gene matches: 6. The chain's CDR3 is CASSNLAEIYEQYF. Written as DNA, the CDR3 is TGTGCCAGTAGTAACCTAGCGGAGATCTACGAGCAGTACTTC.

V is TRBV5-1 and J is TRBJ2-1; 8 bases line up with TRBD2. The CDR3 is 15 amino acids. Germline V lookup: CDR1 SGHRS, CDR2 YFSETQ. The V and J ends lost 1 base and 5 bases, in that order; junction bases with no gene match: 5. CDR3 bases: TGCGCCAGCAGCTTGATACTAGCGGAAGACAATGAGCAGTTCTTC. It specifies CASSLILAEDNEQFF.

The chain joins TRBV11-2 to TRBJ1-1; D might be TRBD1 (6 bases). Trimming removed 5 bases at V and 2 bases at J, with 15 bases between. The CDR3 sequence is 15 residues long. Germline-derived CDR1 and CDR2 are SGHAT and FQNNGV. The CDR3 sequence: CASSPNRDLNTEAFF. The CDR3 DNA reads TGTGCCAGCAGCCCTAACAGGGATTTAAACACTGAAGCTTTCTTT.

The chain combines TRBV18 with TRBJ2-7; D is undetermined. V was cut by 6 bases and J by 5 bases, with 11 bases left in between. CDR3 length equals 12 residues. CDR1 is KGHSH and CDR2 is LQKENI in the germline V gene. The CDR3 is CASSLQEHEQYF. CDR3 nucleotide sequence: TGTGCCAGCTCGCTTCAGGAACACGAGCAGTACTTC.

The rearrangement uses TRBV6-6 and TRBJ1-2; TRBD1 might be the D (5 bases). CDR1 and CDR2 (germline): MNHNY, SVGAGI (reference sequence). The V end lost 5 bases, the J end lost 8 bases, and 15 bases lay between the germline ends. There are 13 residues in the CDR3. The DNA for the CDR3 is TGTGCCAGCAGTATAGGGACCCCGCCCGGCTACACCTTC. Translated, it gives CASSIGTPPGYTF.

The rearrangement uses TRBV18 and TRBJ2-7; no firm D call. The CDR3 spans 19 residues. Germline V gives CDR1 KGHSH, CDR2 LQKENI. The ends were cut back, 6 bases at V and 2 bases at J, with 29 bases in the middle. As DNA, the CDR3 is TGTGCCAGCTCCCCCTCCGCGGCGGAAGGAATAGTAGTCACCTACGAGCAGTACTTC. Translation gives CASSPSAAEGIVVTYEQYF. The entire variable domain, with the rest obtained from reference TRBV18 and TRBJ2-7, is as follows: NAGVMQNPRHLVRRRGQEARLRCSPMKGHSHVYWYRQLPEEGLKFMVYLQKENIIDESGMPKERFSAEFPKEGPSILRIQQVVRGDSAAYFCASSPSAAEGIVVTYEQYFGPGTRLTVT.

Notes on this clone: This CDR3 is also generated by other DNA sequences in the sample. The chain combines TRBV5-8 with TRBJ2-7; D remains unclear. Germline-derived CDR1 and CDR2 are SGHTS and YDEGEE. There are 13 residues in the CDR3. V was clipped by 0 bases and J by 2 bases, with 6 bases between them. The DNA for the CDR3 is TGTGCCAGCAGCTTGGGAAGTCCCTACGAGCAGTACTTC. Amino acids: CASSLGSPYEQYF.

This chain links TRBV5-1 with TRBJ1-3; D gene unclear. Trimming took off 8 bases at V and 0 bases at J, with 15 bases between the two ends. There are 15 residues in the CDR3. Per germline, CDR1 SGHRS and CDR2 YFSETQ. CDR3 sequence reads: CASPTEDYSGNTIYF. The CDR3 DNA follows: TGCGCCAGTCCGACGGAGGATTACTCTGGAAACACCATATATTTT. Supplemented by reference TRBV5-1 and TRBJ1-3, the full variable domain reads KAGVTQTPRYLIKTRGQQVTLSCSPISGHRSVSWYQQTPGQGLQFLFEYFSETQRNKGNFPGRFSGRQFSNSRSEMNVSTLELGDSALYLCASPTEDYSGNTIYFGEGSWLTVV.

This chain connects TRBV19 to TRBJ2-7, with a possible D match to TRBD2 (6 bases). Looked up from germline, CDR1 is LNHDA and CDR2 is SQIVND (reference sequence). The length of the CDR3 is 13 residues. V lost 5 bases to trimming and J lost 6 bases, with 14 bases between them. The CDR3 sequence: CASSAGGAGEQYF. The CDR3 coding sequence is TGTGCCAGTAGTGCCGGCGGGGCAGGCGAGCAGTACTTC.

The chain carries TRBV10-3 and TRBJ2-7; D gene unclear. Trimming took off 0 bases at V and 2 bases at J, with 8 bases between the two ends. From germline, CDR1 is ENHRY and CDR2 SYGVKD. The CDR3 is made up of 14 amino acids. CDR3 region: CAISESNGPYEQYF. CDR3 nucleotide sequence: TGTGCCATCAGTGAGTCGAACGGCCCCTACGAGCAGTACTTC.

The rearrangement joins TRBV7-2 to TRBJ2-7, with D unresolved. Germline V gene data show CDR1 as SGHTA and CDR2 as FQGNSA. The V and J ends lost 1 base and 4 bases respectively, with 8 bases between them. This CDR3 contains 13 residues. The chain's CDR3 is CASSLGPSYEQYF. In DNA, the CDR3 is TGTGCCAGCAGCTTAGGTCCTTCGTACGAGCAGTACTTC.

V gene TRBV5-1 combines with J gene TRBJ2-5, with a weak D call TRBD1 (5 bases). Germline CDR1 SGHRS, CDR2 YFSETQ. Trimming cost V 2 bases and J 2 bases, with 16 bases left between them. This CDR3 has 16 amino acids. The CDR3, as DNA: TGCGCCAGCAGCTTTCAAGGGGCGCCATTGCAAGAGACCCAGTACTTC. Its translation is CASSFQGAPLQETQYF.

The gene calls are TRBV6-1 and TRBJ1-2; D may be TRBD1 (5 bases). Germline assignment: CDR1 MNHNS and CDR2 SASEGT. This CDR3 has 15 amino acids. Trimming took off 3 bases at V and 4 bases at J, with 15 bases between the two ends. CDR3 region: CASSEGEFRTYGYTF. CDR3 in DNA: TGTGCCAGCAGTGAGGGGGAGTTTAGAACCTATGGCTACACCTTC.

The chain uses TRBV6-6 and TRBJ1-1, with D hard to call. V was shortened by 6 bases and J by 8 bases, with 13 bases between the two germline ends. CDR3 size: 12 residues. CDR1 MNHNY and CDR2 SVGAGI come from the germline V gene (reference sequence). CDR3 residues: CASRVRTGEAFF. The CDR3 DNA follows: TGTGCCAGCAGAGTCAGGACGGGAGAAGCTTTCTTT.

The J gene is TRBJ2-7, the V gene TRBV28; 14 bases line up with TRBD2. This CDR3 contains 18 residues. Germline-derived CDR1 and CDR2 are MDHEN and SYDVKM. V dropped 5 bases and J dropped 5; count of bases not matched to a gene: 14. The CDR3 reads CASSNLGLAGGRGHEQYF. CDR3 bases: TGTGCCAGCAGTAATCTTGGACTAGCGGGAGGCCGCGGCCACGAGCAGTACTTC.

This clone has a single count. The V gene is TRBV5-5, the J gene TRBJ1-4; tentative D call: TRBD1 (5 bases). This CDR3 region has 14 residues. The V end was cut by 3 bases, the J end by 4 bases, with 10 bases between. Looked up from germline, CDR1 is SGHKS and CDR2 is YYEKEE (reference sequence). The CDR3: CASSSGRDNEKLFF. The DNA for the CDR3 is TGTGCCAGCAGCTCGGGACGGGATAATGAAAAACTGTTTTTT. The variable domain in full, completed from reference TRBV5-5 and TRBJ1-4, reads DAGVTQSPTHLIKTRGQQVTLRCSPISGHKSVSWYQQVLGQGPQFIFQYYEKEERGRGNFPDRFSARQFPNYSSELNVNALLLGDSALYLCASSSGRDNEKLFFGSGTQLSVL.

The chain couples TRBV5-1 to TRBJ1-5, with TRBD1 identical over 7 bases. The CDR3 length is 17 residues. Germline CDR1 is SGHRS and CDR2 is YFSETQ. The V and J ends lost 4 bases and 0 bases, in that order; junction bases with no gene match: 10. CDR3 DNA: TGCGCCAGCAGCCCGGGGGGACAGCAATATAGCAATCAGCCCCAGCATTTT. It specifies CASSPGGQQYSNQPQHF. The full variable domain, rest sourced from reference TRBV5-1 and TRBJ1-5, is KAGVTQTPRYLIKTRGQQVTLSCSPISGHRSVSWYQQTPGQGLQFLFEYFSETQRNKGNFPGRFSGRQFSNSRSEMNVSTLELGDSALYLCASSPGGQQYSNQPQHFGDGTRLSIL.

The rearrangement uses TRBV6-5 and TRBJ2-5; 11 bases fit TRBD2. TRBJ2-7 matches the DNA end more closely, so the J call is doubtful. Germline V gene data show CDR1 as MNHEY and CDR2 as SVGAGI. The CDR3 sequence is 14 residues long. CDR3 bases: TGTGCCAGCAGTCGACTAGCGGGACTCTACGAGCAGTACTTC. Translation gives CASSRLAGLYEQYF.

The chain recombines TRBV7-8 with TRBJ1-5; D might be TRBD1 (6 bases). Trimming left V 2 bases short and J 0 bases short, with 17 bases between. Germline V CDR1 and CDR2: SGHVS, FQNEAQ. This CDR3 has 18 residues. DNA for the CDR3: TGTGCCAGCAGCTTATCCTCTCCAGGACAGAATAGCAATCAGCCCCAGCATTTT. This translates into CASSLSSPGQNSNQPQHF.